Listed below are T cell receptor beta chains from one sample, sequenced in a study of monozygotic twins with inflammatory bowel disease. For each CDR3 protein, TCRdb gives one entry from its re-call of the 5' RACE reads, without DNA. The sample data list around 150,000 distinct CDR3 sequences. The sequencing sample was made of blood. The receptors shown here come from a human donor with ulcerative colitis or Crohn's disease, or a healthy co-twin of an affected twin (not recorded which). The CDR3 runs from the conserved cysteine through the conserved F or W. Fields, in order: V gene, J gene, CDR3 protein.

TRBV12-3/TRBV12-4	TRBJ2-1	CASHWAGSYNEQFF
TRBV27	TRBJ2-3	CASSRTSGMGDTQYF
TRBV11-1	TRBJ2-1	CASSLGGGPGEQFF
TRBV20-1	TRBJ2-1	CSARDSDGYNEQFF
TRBV10-1	TRBJ2-7	CASSPAGTRGHEQYF
TRBV12-3/TRBV12-4	TRBJ1-2	CASSFSANTGGYTF
TRBV5-1	TRBJ2-7	CASSLNPGSSYEQYF
TRBV3-1	TRBJ2-1	CASSQASYNEQFF
TRBV28	TRBJ2-7	CASSLSEGAGEQYF
TRBV20-1	TRBJ2-3	CSANGLAGRDTQYF
TRBV5-1	TRBJ2-7	CASSLASGTGSLEQYF